Presented here are 24 T cell receptor beta chains from one specimen sequenced in a study of blood T cells in healthy people across ages. Together with a sample-barcoded 5' primer, a J-beta primer mix was included in a second PCR lasting about 7 to 12 cycles. TCRdb recomputed calls from the 5' RACE reads with MiXCR, one row per CDR3 protein. The sample holds over 1,500,000 distinct CDR3 sequences; about 50% are singletons and the top ten take about 2.1%. Sequencing was performed on blood. The receptors derive from a woman aged 40 to 55 in good health.

This clonotype was counted between two and nine times. The chain uses TRBV4-3 and TRBJ2-7, with TRBD2 matching 15 bases. Per germline, CDR1 LGHNA and CDR2 YSLEER. Losses at the gene ends were 0 bases for V and 4 bases for J; bases not matched to a gene: 16. The CDR3 is 21 residues long. CDR3 bases: TGCGCCAGCAGCCAAGAACCCTTAACAGGACTAGCGGGGGGGCGGTCGTACGAGCAGTACTTC. It yields the protein CASSQEPLTGLAGGRSYEQYF.

A few counts support this clonotype. The chain is built from TRBV6-2 or TRBV6-3 and TRBJ2-7; TRBD2 matches 9 bases. CDR1 is MNHEY and CDR2 is SVGEGT in the germline V gene. The junction had 12 bases not matched to a gene; V was cut back by 6 bases and J by 0 bases. The CDR3 length is 17 residues. The CDR3 DNA sequence: TGTGCCAGCAGCCAAGGACTAGCGTTTATGATCTCCTACGAGCAGTACTTC. As protein: CASSQGLAFMISYEQYF.

This clonotype appeared a few times. The chain joins TRBV10-3 to TRBJ2-3; the D is unclear. The germline V gene has CDR1 ENHRY and CDR2 SYGVKD. The CDR3 is made up of 13 amino acids. V was clipped by 5 bases and J by 0 bases, with 6 bases between them. The CDR3 spells CAISPDSTDTQYF. The CDR3 bases are TGTGCCATCAGTCCCGACAGCACAGATACGCAGTATTTT.

The chain is built from TRBV6-5 and TRBJ1-2; perhaps TRBD1 as D (5 bases). Trimming shortened V by 5 bases and J by 7 bases, and 23 bases separated the two germline ends. Germline values: CDR1 MNHEY, CDR2 SVGAGI. The CDR3 spans 16 residues. CDR3 DNA: TGTGCCAGCAGTACCCTACCTGGACATAGGCTGGTTGGCTACACCTTC. Its protein product is CASSTLPGHRLVGYTF.

The rearrangement uses TRBV20-1 and TRBJ2-1, with 10 bases fitting TRBD1. The length of the CDR3 is 17 residues. The germline CDR1 and CDR2 sequences are DFQATT and SNEGSKA (reference sequence). Trimming at V came to 2 bases and at J to 2 bases, leaving 9 bases not matched to a gene. CDR3 residues: CSARSHAGTGAYNEQFF. CDR3 sequence (DNA): TGCAGTGCTAGATCACATGCCGGGACAGGGGCCTACAATGAGCAGTTCTTC.

This clonotype has more than one count but fewer than ten. The chain employs TRBV11-2 and TRBJ2-7; 8 bases are shared with TRBD1. With 2 bases clipped from V and 2 bases from J, the junction kept 8 bases outside the gene matches. This CDR3 is built from 16 residues. The germline V gene has CDR1 SGHAT and CDR2 FQNNGV. CDR3 DNA sequence: TGTGCCAGCAGCTTAACCCTCGGACAGGGCGCCTACGAGCAGTACTTC. Amino acid sequence: CASSLTLGQGAYEQYF.

The V call is TRBV7-6, the J call TRBJ2-1; 8 bases are shared with TRBD2. Germline CDR1 reads SGHVS; CDR2 reads FNYEAQ. J gave up 8 bases and V 4 bases, and 13 bases lay outside the gene matches. There are 16 residues in the CDR3. CDR3 loop: CASSSFYRGGIYEQFF. CDR3 DNA sequence: TGTGCCAGCAGCTCCTTCTACCGGGGGGGCATCTATGAGCAGTTCTTC.

V is TRBV6-5 and J is TRBJ1-5, with TRBD1 as a possible D gene (5 bases). The CDR3 runs to 15 residues. The germline gives CDR1 MNHEY, CDR2 SVGAGI. V lost 6 bases and J lost 5, with 17 bases in between. Here the CDR3 DNA reads TGTGCCAGCAGGATAAGGGACGTCAGCGATCAGCCCCAGCATTTT. Translation: CASRIRDVSDQPQHF.

The chain combines TRBV14 with TRBJ2-5; 9 nucleotides align to TRBD1. Near its end, the DNA agrees better with TRBJ2-1, so the J call may be wrong. The germline gives CDR1 SGHDN, CDR2 FVKESK. This CDR3 spans 15 amino acids. The CDR3 DNA sequence: TGTGCCAGCAGCTACTGGGGACAGGGACCAGAGACCCAGTTCTTC. Protein product: CASSYWGQGPETQFF.

In its sample, this clonotype was seen a few times. The V call is TRBV24-1, the J call TRBJ2-3; D perhaps matches TRBD1 (6 bases). Trimming removed 3 bases at V and 0 bases at J, with 12 bases between. The CDR3 runs to 16 residues. CDR1 and CDR2 (germline): KGHDR, SFDVKD. CDR3 nucleotides: TGTGCCACCAGTGATCCTCAGGGGTTTAGCACAGATACGCAGTATTTT. Its protein product is CATSDPQGFSTDTQYF.

The chain links TRBV20-1 to TRBJ2-6; TRBD1 matches 8 bases. The CDR3 consists of 16 residues. Germline CDR1 and CDR2: DFQATT and SNEGSKA (reference sequence). V gave up 4 bases and J gave up 0 bases; unmatched junction bases: 5. CDR3 nucleotides: TGCAGTGCTACGACAGGGGAACGCTCTGGGGCCAACGTCCTGACTTTC. This sequence encodes CSATTGERSGANVLTF.

The chain is built from TRBV5-1 and TRBJ2-1; 14 positions match TRBD2. The J call may be faulty, since TRBJ2-7 better matches the DNA end. Germline V gene sequence: CDR1 SGHRS, CDR2 YFSETQ. The CDR3 sequence is 17 residues long. The CDR3 DNA sequence: TGCGCCAGCAGCTTTACAGGACTAGCGGGAGGAAGCGATGAGCAGTACTTC. Its translation is CASSFTGLAGGSDEQYF.

This sequence joins TRBV20-1 and TRBJ2-7; 10 bases match TRBD1. The germline V gene has CDR1 DFQATT and CDR2 SNEGSKA (reference sequence). Germline trimming cut 5 bases from V and 1 base from J; bases unmatched to any gene: 5. There are 14 residues in the CDR3. The CDR3 region has the DNA TGCAGTGCTCAGGGACAGGGGTTTTCCTACGAGCAGTACTTC. Protein product: CSAQGQGFSYEQYF.

The J gene is TRBJ1-2, the V gene TRBV5-1, with D uncertain. V was pared by 0 bases and J by 7 bases, with 13 bases between. CDR1 is SGHRS, CDR2 YFSETQ, per germline. The length of the CDR3 is 14 residues. CDR3 in amino acids: CASSLASSVGGYTF. The DNA for the CDR3 is TGCGCCAGCAGCTTGGCGTCGTCGGTAGGTGGCTACACCTTC.

This clonotype was counted only a few times. The chain recombines TRBV7-2 with TRBJ2-5, with 7 positions matching TRBD2. The V segment lost 1 base and the J segment 2 bases; nucleotides outside the gene matches: 7. Germline assignment: CDR1 SGHTA and CDR2 FQGNSA. This CDR3 has 16 residues. CDR3 amino acids: CASSLDVAGGQETQYF. CDR3 nucleotides: TGTGCCAGCAGCTTAGATGTAGCGGGCGGACAAGAGACCCAGTACTTC. Drawing the rest from reference TRBV7-2 and TRBJ2-5, the complete variable domain is GAGVSQSPSNKVTEKGKDVELRCDPISGHTALYWYRQSLGQGLEFLIYFQGNSAPDKSGLPSDRFSAERTGGSVSTLTIQRTQQEDSAVYLCASSLDVAGGQETQYFGPGTRLLVL.

The V call is TRBV14, the J call TRBJ2-1; 8 bases align to TRBD1. Looked up from germline, CDR1 is SGHDN and CDR2 is FVKESK. The length of the CDR3 is 17 residues. With 6 bases clipped from V and 4 bases from J, the junction kept 14 bases outside the gene matches. CDR3 sequence (DNA): TGTGCCAGCAGAAGCCCGATCAGGGGGCCAGATTACAATGAGCAGTTCTTC. This translates into CASRSPIRGPDYNEQFF.

This clonotype has only a few counts. DNA of the CDR3: TGTGCCAGCAGCTTCAGGGACGAACCCTATGGCTACACCTTC. This sequence encodes CASSFRDEPYGYTF. The chain joins TRBV7-8 to TRBJ1-2, with a weak D call TRBD1 (5 bases). Between the trimmed V and J ends, which lost 3 bases and 4 bases, there was a span of 12 bases. The CDR3 extends over 14 amino acids. Germline CDR1 SGHVS, CDR2 FQNEAQ.

About this clonotype itself: Since no conserved phenylalanine or tryptophan closes the CDR3, a read error is the likely cause. This chain links TRBV5-1 with TRBJ2-1; D is unresolved. Germline V gene sequence: CDR1 SGHRS, CDR2 YFSETQ. Trimming stripped 1 base from V and 8 bases from J, with 13 bases between. The CDR3 is made up of 14 amino acids. The DNA of the CDR3 is TGCGCCAGCAGCTTGACCGCCAGGTTCGATGAGCAGTTCTCC. As protein: CASSLTARFDEQFS.

This clonotype has just a few counts. The chain combines TRBV9 with TRBJ1-4, with 10 bases that match TRBD1. The CDR3 has 15 amino acids. Per germline, CDR1 SGDLS and CDR2 YYNGEE. Unmatched junction bases numbered 3, after V lost 3 bases and J lost 4 bases. The CDR3 nucleotides are TGTGCCAGCAGCGCCGGGACAGGGGTTAATGAAAAACTGTTTTTT. It encodes CASSAGTGVNEKLFF.

This rearrangement joins TRBV12-3 or TRBV12-4 to TRBJ1-2; TRBD1 is a possible D gene (5 bases). Trimming cost V 6 bases and J 7 bases, with 12 bases left between them. The CDR3 contains 12 residues. The CDR3 coding sequence is TGTGCCAGCAGGAGCAGGGCCGGTGGCTACACCTTC. Amino acids: CASRSRAGGYTF.

V gene TRBV12-3 or TRBV12-4 combines with J gene TRBJ2-5, with a possible D match to TRBD1 (5 bases). The CDR3 contains 13 residues. Trimming took 8 bases from V and 0 from J, leaving 10 bases between them. CDR3 sequence (DNA): TGTGCCAGCGGGGCGCCGTACCAAGAGACCCAGTACTTC. Translating it yields CASGAPYQETQYF.

This rearrangement joins TRBV7-9 to TRBJ2-5; TRBD1 agrees at 7 bases. Germline V gives CDR1 SEHNR, CDR2 FQNEAQ (reference sequence). Unmatched junction bases numbered 3, after V lost 6 bases and J lost 2 bases. This CDR3 has 13 residues. The CDR3 is CASRVQGQETQYF. The CDR3, as DNA: TGTGCCAGCAGAGTACAGGGGCAAGAGACCCAGTACTTC.

Of note for this clonotype: At one end the junction does not follow the germline gene, possibly because of a read error. The gene calls are TRBV4-3 and TRBJ1-4; D is unclear. Germline V CDR1 and CDR2: LGHNA, YSLEER. This CDR3 is 15 amino acids long. CDR3 amino acids: CASSPSEGTNEKQFF. The CDR3 nucleotides read TGCGCCAGCAGCCCATCGGAGGGAACTAATGAAAAACAGTTTTTT.

The V gene is TRBV9, the J gene TRBJ1-2; 10 bases match TRBD1. The CDR3 has 14 residues. The germline CDR1 and CDR2 sequences are SGDLS and YYNGEE. With 2 bases clipped from V and 7 bases from J, the junction kept 5 bases outside the gene matches. The CDR3 DNA is TGTGCCAGCAGCGTGGACAGGGGGAAACGTGGCTACACCTTC. Its protein is CASSVDRGKRGYTF.